Reported below is one T cell receptor beta chain. The CDR3 sequence is 15 residues long. Trimming shortened V by 1 base and J by 3 bases, and 13 bases separated the two germline ends. The germline V gene has CDR1 MGHRA and CDR2 YSYEKL. Likely unrecorded immune exposures existed in these nominally healthy donors. This specimen comes from a study of cytomegalovirus exposure and HLA in healthy donors. In the study overall: A prior study identified 117 million unique TCR beta sequences from 150 million to 200 million T cells.

The PCR contained 60 Vbeta and 13 Jbeta primers. Here immunoSEQ multiplex PCR was the method, and the copy in TCRdb shows in-frame clones only, minus some. This table has roughly 120,000 clones, approximately 78% appearing once. The sequence was collected from a woman aged 30 to 39 in good health and CMV-seronegative. The sample comprised PBMCs. The gene calls are TRBV4-1 and TRBJ2-7; weak D call: TRBD1 (5 bases). The CDR3 region is CASSQGQGPLYEQYF. The CDR3 DNA follows: TGCGCCAGCAGCCAAGGGCAGGGCCCCCTCTACGAGCAGTACTTC.